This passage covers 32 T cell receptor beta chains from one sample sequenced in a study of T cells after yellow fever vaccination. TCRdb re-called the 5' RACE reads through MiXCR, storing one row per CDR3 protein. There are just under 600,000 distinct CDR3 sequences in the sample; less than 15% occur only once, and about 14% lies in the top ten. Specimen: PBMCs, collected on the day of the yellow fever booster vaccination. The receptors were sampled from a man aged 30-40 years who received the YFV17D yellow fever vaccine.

CDR3 residues: CASSHNTLNGELFF. In DNA form, the CDR3 reads TGTGCCAGCAGCCATAACACCCTGAACGGGGAGCTGTTTTTT. This chain uses TRBV3-1 with TRBJ2-2, with D uncertain. Per germline, CDR1 LGHDT and CDR2 YNNKEL (reference sequence). This CDR3 is built from 14 residues. Trimming removed 3 bases at V and 7 bases at J, with 12 bases between.

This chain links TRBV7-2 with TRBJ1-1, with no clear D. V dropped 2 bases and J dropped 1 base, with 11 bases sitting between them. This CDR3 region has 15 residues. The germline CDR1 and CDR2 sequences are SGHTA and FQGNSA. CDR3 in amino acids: CASSLYRPENTEAFF. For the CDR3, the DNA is TGTGCCAGCAGCTTATACCGACCCGAGAACACTGAAGCTTTCTTT.

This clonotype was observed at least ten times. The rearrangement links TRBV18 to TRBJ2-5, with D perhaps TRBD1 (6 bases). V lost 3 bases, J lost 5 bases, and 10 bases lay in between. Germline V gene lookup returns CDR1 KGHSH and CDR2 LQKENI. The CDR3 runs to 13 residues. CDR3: CASSPGAAETQYF. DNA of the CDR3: TGTGCCAGCTCACCGGGGGCGGCGGAGACCCAGTACTTC.

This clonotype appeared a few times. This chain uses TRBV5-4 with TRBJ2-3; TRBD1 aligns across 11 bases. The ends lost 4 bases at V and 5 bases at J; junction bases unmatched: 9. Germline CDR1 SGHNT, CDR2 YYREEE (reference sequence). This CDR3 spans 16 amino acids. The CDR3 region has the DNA TGTGCCAGCAGCGACGGACAGGGGGCCGGGGGAGATACGCAGTATTTT. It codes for CASSDGQGAGGDTQYF.

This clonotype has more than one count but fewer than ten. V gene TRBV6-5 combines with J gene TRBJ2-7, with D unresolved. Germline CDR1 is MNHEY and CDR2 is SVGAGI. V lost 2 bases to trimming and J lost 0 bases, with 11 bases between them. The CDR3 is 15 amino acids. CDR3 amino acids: CASSYGRQASYEQYF. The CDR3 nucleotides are TGTGCCAGCAGTTACGGTAGGCAGGCCTCCTACGAGCAGTACTTC.

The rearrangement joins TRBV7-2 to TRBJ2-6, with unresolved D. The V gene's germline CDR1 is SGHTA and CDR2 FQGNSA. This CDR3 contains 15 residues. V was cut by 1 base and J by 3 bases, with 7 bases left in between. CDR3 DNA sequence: TGTGCCAGCAGCTTAGGGTCTGGTGGGGCCAACGTCCTGACTTTC. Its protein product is CASSLGSGGANVLTF.

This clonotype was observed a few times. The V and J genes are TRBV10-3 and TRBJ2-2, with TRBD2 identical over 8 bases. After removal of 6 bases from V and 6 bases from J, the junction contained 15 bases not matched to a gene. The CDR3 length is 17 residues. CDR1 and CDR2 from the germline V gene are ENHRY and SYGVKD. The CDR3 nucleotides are TGTGCCATCAGGCCTCCGATGACTAGCGATCTTCCCGGGGAGCTGTTTTTT. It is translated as CAIRPPMTSDLPGELFF.

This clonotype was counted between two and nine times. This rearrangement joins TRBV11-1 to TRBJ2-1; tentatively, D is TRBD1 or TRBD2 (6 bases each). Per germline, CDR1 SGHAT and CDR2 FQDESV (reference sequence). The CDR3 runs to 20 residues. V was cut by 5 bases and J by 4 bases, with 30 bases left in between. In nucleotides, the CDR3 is TGTGCCAGCAGCCCCCGTCAAGATGCGATTCGGGGGCAGCTGTACAATGAGCAGTTCTTC. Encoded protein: CASSPRQDAIRGQLYNEQFF.

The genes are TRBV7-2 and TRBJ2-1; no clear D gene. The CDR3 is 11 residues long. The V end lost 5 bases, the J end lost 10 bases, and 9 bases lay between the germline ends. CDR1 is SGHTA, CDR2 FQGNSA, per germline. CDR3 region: CASSPIREQFF. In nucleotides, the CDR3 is TGTGCCAGCAGCCCTATCCGGGAGCAGTTCTTC.

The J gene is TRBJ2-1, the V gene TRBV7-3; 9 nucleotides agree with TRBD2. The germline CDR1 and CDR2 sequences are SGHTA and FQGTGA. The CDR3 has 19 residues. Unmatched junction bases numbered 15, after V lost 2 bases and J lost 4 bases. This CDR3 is CASSLFSPASGATYNEQFF. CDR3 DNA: TGTGCCAGCAGCTTATTCTCCCCGGCTAGCGGGGCAACGTACAATGAGCAGTTCTTC.

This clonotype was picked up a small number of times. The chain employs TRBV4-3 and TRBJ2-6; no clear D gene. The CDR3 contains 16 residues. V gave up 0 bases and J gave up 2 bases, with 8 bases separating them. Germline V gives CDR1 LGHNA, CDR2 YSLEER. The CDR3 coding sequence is TGCGCCAGCAGCCAAGATGCTACAGCTGGGGCCAACGTCCTGACTTTC. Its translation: CASSQDATAGANVLTF.

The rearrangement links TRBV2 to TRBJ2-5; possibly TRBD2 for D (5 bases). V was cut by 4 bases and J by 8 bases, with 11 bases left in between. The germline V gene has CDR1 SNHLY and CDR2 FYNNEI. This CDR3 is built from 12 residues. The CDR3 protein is CASSVEEVTQYF. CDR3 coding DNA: TGTGCCAGCAGTGTTGAGGAGGTCACCCAGTACTTC.

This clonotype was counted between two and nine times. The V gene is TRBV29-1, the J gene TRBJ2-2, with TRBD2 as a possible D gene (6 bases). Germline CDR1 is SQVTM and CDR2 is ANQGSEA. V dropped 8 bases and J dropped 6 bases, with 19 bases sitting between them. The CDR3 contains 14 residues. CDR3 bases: TGCAGCATTCGCGGGGTAACGGGGGCCGGGGAGCTGTTTTTT. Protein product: CSIRGVTGAGELFF.

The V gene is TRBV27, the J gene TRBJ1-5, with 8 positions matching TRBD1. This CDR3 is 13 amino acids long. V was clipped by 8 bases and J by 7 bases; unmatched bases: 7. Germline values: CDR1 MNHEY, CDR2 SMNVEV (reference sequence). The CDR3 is CASSLTGVQPQHF. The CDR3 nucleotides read TGTGCCAGCTCTCTGACAGGGGTCCAGCCCCAGCATTTT.

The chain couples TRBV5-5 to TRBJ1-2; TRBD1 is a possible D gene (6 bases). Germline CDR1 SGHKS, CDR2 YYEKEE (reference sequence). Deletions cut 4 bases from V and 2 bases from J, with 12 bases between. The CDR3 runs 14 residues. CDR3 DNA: TGTGCCAGCAGCCGCAACAGGGAGAACTATGGCTACACCTTC. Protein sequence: CASSRNRENYGYTF.

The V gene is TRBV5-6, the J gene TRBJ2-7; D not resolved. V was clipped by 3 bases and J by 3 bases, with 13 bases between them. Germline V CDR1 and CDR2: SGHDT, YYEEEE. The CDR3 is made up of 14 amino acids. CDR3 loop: CASSSWTTNYEQYF. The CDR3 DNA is TGTGCCAGCAGCTCGTGGACCACCAACTACGAGCAGTACTTC. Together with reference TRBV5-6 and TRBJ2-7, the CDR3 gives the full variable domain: DAGVTQSPTHLIKTRGQQVTLRCSPKSGHDTVSWYQQALGQGPQFIFQYYEEEERQRGNFPDRFSGHQFPNYSSELNVNALLLGDSALYLCASSSWTTNYEQYFGPGTRLTVT.

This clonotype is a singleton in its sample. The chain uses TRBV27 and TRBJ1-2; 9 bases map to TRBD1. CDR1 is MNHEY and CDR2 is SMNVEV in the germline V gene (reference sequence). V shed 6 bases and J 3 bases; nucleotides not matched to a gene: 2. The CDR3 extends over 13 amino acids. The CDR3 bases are TGTGCCAGCAGGCGGACAGGGGACTATGGCTACACCTTC. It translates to CASRRTGDYGYTF.

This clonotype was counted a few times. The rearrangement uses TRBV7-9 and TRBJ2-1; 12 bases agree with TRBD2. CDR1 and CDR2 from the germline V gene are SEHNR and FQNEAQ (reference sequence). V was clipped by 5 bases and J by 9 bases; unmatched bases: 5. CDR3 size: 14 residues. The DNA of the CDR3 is TGTGCCAGCAGCCGCCGGACTAGCGGGATTGAGCAGTTCTTC. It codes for CASSRRTSGIEQFF.

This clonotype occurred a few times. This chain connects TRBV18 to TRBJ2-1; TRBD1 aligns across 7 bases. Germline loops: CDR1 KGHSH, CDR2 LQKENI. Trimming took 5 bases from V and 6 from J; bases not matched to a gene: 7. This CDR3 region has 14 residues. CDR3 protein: CASSFTGVGNEQFF. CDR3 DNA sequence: TGTGCCAGCTCATTCACAGGGGTAGGCAATGAGCAGTTCTTC.

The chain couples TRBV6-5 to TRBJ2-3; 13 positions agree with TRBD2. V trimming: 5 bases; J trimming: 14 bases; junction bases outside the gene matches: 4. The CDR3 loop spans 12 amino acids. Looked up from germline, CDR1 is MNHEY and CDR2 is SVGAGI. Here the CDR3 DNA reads TGTGCCAGCAGTACGACTAGCGGGAGGTCGTATTTT. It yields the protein CASSTTSGRSYF.

The chain's CDR3 is CASSQDRYGNQPQHF. The CDR3 nucleotides are TGCGCCAGCAGCCAAGATCGATACGGGAATCAGCCCCAGCATTTT. The J gene is TRBJ1-5, the V gene TRBV4-3; D ambiguous. V was clipped by 0 bases and J by 4 bases, with 10 bases between them. The length of the CDR3 is 15 residues. The V gene's germline CDR1 is LGHNA and CDR2 YSLEER.

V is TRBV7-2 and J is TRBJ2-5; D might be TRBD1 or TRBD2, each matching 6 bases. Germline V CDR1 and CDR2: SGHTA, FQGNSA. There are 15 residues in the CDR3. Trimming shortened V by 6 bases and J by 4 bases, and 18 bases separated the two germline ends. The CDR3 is CASSREGGVGETQYF. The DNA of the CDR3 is TGTGCCAGCAGTAGAGAGGGGGGAGTAGGAGAGACCCAGTACTTC.

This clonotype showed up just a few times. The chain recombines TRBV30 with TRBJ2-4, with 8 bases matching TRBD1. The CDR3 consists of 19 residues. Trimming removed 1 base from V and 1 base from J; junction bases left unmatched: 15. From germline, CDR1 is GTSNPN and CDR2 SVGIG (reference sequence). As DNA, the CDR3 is TGTGCCTGGAGTGCCACCAGGGGGCGGACACGGCTGGCCAAAAACATTCAGTACTTC. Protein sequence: CAWSATRGRTRLAKNIQYF. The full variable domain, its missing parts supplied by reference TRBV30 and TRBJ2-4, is SQTIHQWPATLVQPVGSPLSLECTVEGTSNPNLYWYRQAAGRGLQLLFYSVGIGQISSEVPQNLSASRPQDRQFILSSKKLLLSDSGFYLCAWSATRGRTRLAKNIQYFGAGTRLSVL.

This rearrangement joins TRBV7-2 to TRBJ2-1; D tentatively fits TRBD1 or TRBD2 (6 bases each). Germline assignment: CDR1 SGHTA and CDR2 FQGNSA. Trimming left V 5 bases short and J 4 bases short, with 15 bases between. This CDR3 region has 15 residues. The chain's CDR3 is CASSVVGGLYNEQFF. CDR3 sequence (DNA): TGTGCCAGCAGCGTAGTTGGGGGGCTGTACAATGAGCAGTTCTTC.

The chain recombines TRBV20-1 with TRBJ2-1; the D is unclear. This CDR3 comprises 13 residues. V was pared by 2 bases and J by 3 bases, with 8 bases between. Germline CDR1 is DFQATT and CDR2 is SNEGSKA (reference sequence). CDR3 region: CSARQPNYNEQFF. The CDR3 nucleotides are TGCAGTGCTAGACAGCCGAACTACAATGAGCAGTTCTTC.

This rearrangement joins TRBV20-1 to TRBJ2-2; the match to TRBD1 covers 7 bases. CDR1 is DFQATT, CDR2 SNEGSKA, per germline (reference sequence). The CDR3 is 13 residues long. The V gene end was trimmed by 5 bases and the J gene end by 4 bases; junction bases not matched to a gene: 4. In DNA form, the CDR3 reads TGCAGTGCTTCGACAGGGATCACCGGGGAGCTGTTTTTT. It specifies CSASTGITGELFF.

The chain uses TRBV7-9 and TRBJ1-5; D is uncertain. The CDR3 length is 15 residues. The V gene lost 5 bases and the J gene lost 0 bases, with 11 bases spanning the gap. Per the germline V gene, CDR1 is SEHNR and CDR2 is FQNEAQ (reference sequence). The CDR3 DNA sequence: TGTGCCAGCAGCCCAGGTGGTTATAGCAATCAGCCCCAGCATTTT. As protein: CASSPGGYSNQPQHF.

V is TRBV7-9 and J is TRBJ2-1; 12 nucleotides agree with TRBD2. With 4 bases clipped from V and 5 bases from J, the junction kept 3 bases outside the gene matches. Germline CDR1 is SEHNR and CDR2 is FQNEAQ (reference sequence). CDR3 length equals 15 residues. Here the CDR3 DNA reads TGTGCCAGCAGCTGGGGACTAGCGGGCGACAATGAGCAGTTCTTC. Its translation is CASSWGLAGDNEQFF.

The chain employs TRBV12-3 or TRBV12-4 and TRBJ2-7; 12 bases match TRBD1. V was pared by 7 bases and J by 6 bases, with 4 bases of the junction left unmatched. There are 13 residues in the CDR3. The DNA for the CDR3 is TGTGCCAGCACCCCGGGACAGGGGGCCGAGCAGTACTTC. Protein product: CASTPGQGAEQYF.

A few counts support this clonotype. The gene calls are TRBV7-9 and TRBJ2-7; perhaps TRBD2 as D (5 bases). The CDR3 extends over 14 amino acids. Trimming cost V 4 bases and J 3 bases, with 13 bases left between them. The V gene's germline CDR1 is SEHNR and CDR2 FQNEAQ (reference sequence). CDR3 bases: TGTGCCAGCAGCTCGCCGGGAAAACTCTACGAGCAGTACTTC. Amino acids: CASSSPGKLYEQYF.

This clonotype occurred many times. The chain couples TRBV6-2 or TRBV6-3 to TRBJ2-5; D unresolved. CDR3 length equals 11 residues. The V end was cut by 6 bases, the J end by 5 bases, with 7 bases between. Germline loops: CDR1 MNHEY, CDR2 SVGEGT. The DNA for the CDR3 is TGTGCCAGCAGCGGAGCGGAGACCCAGTACTTC. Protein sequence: CASSGAETQYF.

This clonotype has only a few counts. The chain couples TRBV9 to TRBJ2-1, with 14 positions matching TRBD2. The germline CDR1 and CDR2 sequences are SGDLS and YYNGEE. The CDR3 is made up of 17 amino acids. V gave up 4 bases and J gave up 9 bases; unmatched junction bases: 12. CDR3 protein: CASSHPGLAGEFGEQFF. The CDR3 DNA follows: TGTGCCAGCAGCCACCCGGGACTAGCGGGAGAGTTTGGTGAGCAGTTCTTC.